This entry concerns a single T cell receptor beta chain. There is no known antigen for this receptor. Nothing much larger sits one base from this clone, and base qualities are not available. This entry belongs to a study of shared T cell receptors in the human thymus listed by TCRdb under 2021. For context, the study as a whole: The study examined how self-reactive, shared T-cell receptor alpha chains are generated in the human thymus.

Library construction relied on the immunoSEQ multiplex PCR assay. In TCRdb, the immuneACCESS table is reduced to in-frame sequences with V and J assigned. These tables do not hold every clone; where another copy was compared, an unresolved V gene accounts for under half, and the others remain unexplained. In this sample the table shows around 730,000 clones, 70% to 90% of which occur a single time. The top ten constitute roughly 0.01% of the sample. CDR1 and CDR2, per the germline V gene, are SGHAT and FQNNGV. The CDR3 holds 17 amino acids from the cysteine to the phenylalanine. CDR3 DNA is the only sequence kept; it has 51 bases, read in frame from the first base. The junction carries 20 bases between V and J, which are trimmed by 1 base and 5 bases respectively. The data were also submitted as part of a second study, on human thymus T cells. As the second publication notes: Immunologically healthy infants undergoing open corrective cardiac surgery for congenital heart defects in Finland were used as donors. Thymus tissue was obtained as surgical resects removed during corrective cardiac surgery. Biased V and J gene segment usage appeared to be present in both thymic and peripheral blood repertoires. According to the related research, thymic TCR repertoires were highly overlapping among unrelated individuals. The study used about eight infant thymus samples plus four related peripheral blood samples to characterize TCR alpha and beta repertoires. The infant donors were 7 to 244 days old, and the cohort included six or seven males and a couple of females. After being mechanically released from the tissue, thymocytes were kept at -70 degrees C in pellets of about 10-33 million cells. Genomic DNA was extracted from frozen cell pellets with a QIAsymphony instrument. TCRB and TCRAD loci were amplified from a standardized quantity of quality-controlled genomic DNA using the immunoSEQ multiplex PCR assay. Amplicons spanned the V(D)J region at a length sufficient to cover the CDR3 and identify V and J genes. Amplicon sequencing was performed on an Illumina platform through the commercial immunoSEQ service. Primer bias and sequencing errors were corrected as previously described, and TCRAD and TCRB were defined on the basis of the IMGT database. Repertoires were analysed with immunoSEQ Analyzer 3.0 and VDJTools, covering basic statistics, V/J segment usage, diversity estimates, rarefaction and pairwise overlap. Diversity was estimated with Chao1, ChaoE, Efron-Thisted, Shannon and inverse Simpson indices, and also on datasets down-sampled to the smallest sample. Repertoire overlap used strict matching of CDR3 nucleotide sequence, V gene and J gene, with Jaccard-based multidimensional scaling clustering. Thymus samples yielded on average approximately 800,000 unique TCRB clonotypes, compared with 75,000 to 85,000 from blood samples.

The receptor chain draws on TRBV11-2 and TRBJ1-1; TRBD1 is perhaps the D gene, given 5 matching bases. The clonotype was recovered from a girl in the first two years of life with a congenital heart defect. Donor details come from another sample of the same person, matched by shared clones. The material sequenced was thymocytes. CDR3 protein: CASSLVPPREGRTEAFF. The sequence in DNA is TGTGCCAGCAGCTTAGTACCGCCCAGGGAAGGAAGGACTGAAGCTTTCTTT.